Following are 21 T cell receptor beta chains from one sample sequenced in a study of shared T cell receptors in the human thymus. This table comes from immunoSEQ multiplex PCR, and its TCRdb copy is limited to in-frame clones, with some not included. The sample has around 730,000 clones; over 75% are singletons. The sample was also reused in another study, on human thymus T cells.

The material sequenced was thymocytes. The source of these receptors is a girl under two years old with a congenital heart defect.

The chain couples TRBV29-1 to TRBJ1-5; D not resolved. This CDR3 spans 12 amino acids. Germline-derived CDR1 and CDR2 are SQVTM and ANQGSEA. V was pared by 4 bases and J by 0 bases, with 4 bases between. CDR3 in DNA: TGCAGCGTTGGAGGTAGCAATCAGCCCCAGCATTTT. This gives the protein CSVGGSNQPQHF.

The CDR3 region is CASSSGDRGVHNEQFF. CDR3 nucleotides: TGTGCCAGCAGTTCCGGGGACAGGGGGGTCCACAATGAGCAGTTCTTC. The chain recombines TRBV2 with TRBJ2-1, with TRBD1 matching 11 bases. Germline lookup yields CDR1 SNHLY and CDR2 FYNNEI. Trimming took 5 bases from V and 5 from J; bases not matched to a gene: 8. This CDR3 contains 16 residues.

V gene TRBV29-1 combines with J gene TRBJ2-1, with 8 bases matching TRBD1. The CDR3 extends over 13 amino acids. Germline CDR1 is SQVTM and CDR2 is ANQGSEA. V lost 6 bases to trimming and J lost 6 bases; unmatched junction nucleotides: 7. The CDR3, as DNA: TGCAGCGTCCGGGACAGGAATATCAATGAGCAGTTCTTC. It yields the protein CSVRDRNINEQFF.

The chain links TRBV11-2 to TRBJ1-1; D remains ambiguous. CDR3 length: 13 residues. The V and J ends lost 3 bases and 1 base respectively, with 6 bases between them. Germline assignment: CDR1 SGHAT and CDR2 FQNNGV. The CDR3 DNA reads TGTGCCAGCAGCTTTGCGAGGAACACTGAAGCTTTCTTT. Translation gives CASSFARNTEAFF.

The CDR3 sequence: CASQWTGEGCGAGELFF. In nucleotides, the CDR3 is TGCGCCAGCCAATGGACAGGGGAGGGTTGCGGAGCCGGGGAGCTGTTTTTT. The J gene is TRBJ2-2, the V gene TRBV10-2, with 9 bases identical to TRBD1. The germline V gene encodes CDR1 WSHSY and CDR2 SAAADI. Trimming cost V 8 bases and J 6 bases; bases outside gene matches: 16. The CDR3 length is 17 residues.

This clone was seen a few times. The chain has TRBV2 and TRBJ1-1; D is possibly TRBD1 (5 bases). Germline-derived CDR1 and CDR2 are SNHLY and FYNNEI. This CDR3 has 14 residues. V lost 4 bases to trimming and J lost 8 bases, with 17 bases between them. The CDR3 loop reads CASSAPGLNYEAFF. The CDR3, as DNA: TGTGCCAGCAGTGCCCCAGGGTTAAATTACGAAGCTTTCTTT.

The chain recombines TRBV5-1 with TRBJ2-1; 8 positions agree with TRBD2. The junction had 5 bases not matched to a gene; V was cut back by 0 bases and J by 6 bases. CDR3 length: 15 residues. Germline V gene sequence: CDR1 SGHRS, CDR2 YFSETQ. Here the CDR3 reads CASSLERGPPNEQFF. The CDR3 DNA reads TGCGCCAGCAGCTTGGAGCGGGGGCCCCCCAATGAGCAGTTCTTC.

V usage is TRBV27 and J usage is TRBJ2-1; the match to TRBD2 covers 7 bases. Unmatched junction bases numbered 10, after V lost 4 bases and J lost 1 base. The germline CDR1 and CDR2 sequences are MNHEY and SMNVEV (reference sequence). CDR3 length: 17 residues. The DNA for the CDR3 is TGTGCCAGCAGTTCACGCCCCGGGGGAGGGTCCTACAATGAGCAGTTCTTC. This codes for CASSSRPGGGSYNEQFF.

This clone came up a few times. The chain combines TRBV27 with TRBJ1-2; D not resolved. CDR3 length: 13 amino acids. The germline gives CDR1 MNHEY, CDR2 SMNVEV (reference sequence). V was trimmed by 8 bases and J by 8 bases, leaving 18 bases between them. The CDR3, as DNA: TGTGCCAGCGATTGGGAGCCCCACTTAGGCTACACCTTC. Translation: CASDWEPHLGYTF.

The rearrangement links TRBV5-5 to TRBJ1-4, with TRBD1 matching over 11 bases. V shed 4 bases and J 7 bases; nucleotides not matched to a gene: 18. Germline V gene lookup returns CDR1 SGHKS and CDR2 YYEKEE (reference sequence). The CDR3 has 19 residues. Here the CDR3 reads CASSHYWTGGDPHGEKLFF. The CDR3 DNA sequence: TGTGCCAGCAGCCACTATTGGACAGGGGGCGATCCCCATGGTGAAAAACTGTTTTTT.

The chain couples TRBV10-3 to TRBJ1-2; a weak D match, TRBD1 (5 bases). The length of the CDR3 is 15 residues. The V and J ends lost 7 bases and 4 bases respectively, with 19 bases between them. From germline, CDR1 is ENHRY and CDR2 SYGVKD. The CDR3 region has the DNA TGTGCCATCAAAGGTACAGGTATTTCCAGCTATGGCTACACCTTC. This translates into CAIKGTGISSYGYTF.

The chain uses TRBV23-1 and TRBJ1-2, with 12 bases identical to TRBD1. TRBV23-1 is an ORF; its function is uncertain. CDR3 length: 15 amino acids. Trimming at V came to 8 bases and at J to 8 bases, leaving 12 bases not matched to a gene. In nucleotides, the CDR3 is TGCGCCAGCCGTCCAAGGGGACAGGGGGCGCGGGGCTACACCTTC. Translation gives CASRPRGQGARGYTF.

This chain connects TRBV6-1 to TRBJ1-2; possible D gene TRBD1, 6 bases. The germline gives CDR1 MNHNS, CDR2 SASEGT. The CDR3 has 12 residues. The V and J ends lost 8 bases and 3 bases respectively, with 10 bases between them. The CDR3 DNA follows: TGTGCCAGCCAACAGGGTGACTATGGCTACACCTTC. Residues: CASQQGDYGYTF.

V and J are TRBV4-3 and TRBJ1-2; no clear D gene. The CDR3 is 16 amino acids. V lost 1 base to trimming and J lost 7 bases, with 19 bases between them. CDR1 and CDR2 from the germline V gene are LGHNA and YSLEER. The CDR3 is CASSQVTLSPAGGYTF. CDR3 DNA: TGCGCCAGCAGCCAAGTTACGCTATCTCCCGCCGGTGGCTACACCTTC.

This rearrangement joins TRBV2 to TRBJ1-5; 7 bases agree with TRBD1. This CDR3 is built from 17 residues. J was trimmed by 5 bases and V by 3 bases; bases with no gene match: 13. From germline, CDR1 is SNHLY and CDR2 FYNNEI. The CDR3: CASSDWDSRLDYQPQHF. In DNA form, the CDR3 reads TGTGCCAGCAGTGATTGGGACAGCAGACTTGATTATCAGCCCCAGCATTTT. The complete variable domain, with remaining parts taken from reference TRBV2 and TRBJ1-5, reads EPEVTQTPSHQVTQMGQEVILRCVPISNHLYFYWYRQILGQKVEFLVSFYNNEISEKSEIFDDQFSVERPDGSNFTLKIRSTKLEDSAMYFCASSDWDSRLDYQPQHFGDGTRLSIL.

This chain uses TRBV9 with TRBJ1-3; 7 bases line up with TRBD1. With V trimmed by 4 bases and J by 0 bases, 4 bases remained unmatched. Germline V gene sequence: CDR1 SGDLS, CDR2 YYNGEE. The CDR3 runs 15 residues. In DNA, the CDR3 is TGTGCCAGCAGCAAGGACAGGAGCTCTGGAAACACCATATATTTT. Protein: CASSKDRSSGNTIYF.

This clone was seen just once. The genes are TRBV18 and TRBJ2-6; 7 bases align to TRBD1. Germline V lookup: CDR1 KGHSH, CDR2 LQKENI. Unmatched junction bases numbered 3, after V lost 6 bases and J lost 1 base. The CDR3 sequence is 15 residues long. CDR3 loop: CASSDRFSGANVLTF. The CDR3 coding sequence is TGTGCCAGCTCGGACAGGTTTTCTGGGGCCAACGTCCTGACTTTC.

For this clone: One end of the junction varies from germline; a read error may be responsible. V usage is TRBV6-5 and J usage is TRBJ1-1; D is undetermined. CDR1 is MNHEY, CDR2 SVGAGI, per germline. The CDR3 length is 16 residues. Written as DNA, the CDR3 is TGTGCCATCAGTTACTGGAATGGACTCCCGAACACTGAAGCTTTCTTT. Amino acid sequence: CAISYWNGLPNTEAFF.

The chain carries TRBV28 and TRBJ2-2, with D perhaps matching TRBD1 (7 bases). From germline, CDR1 is MDHEN and CDR2 SYDVKM. The ends were cut back, 3 bases at V and 6 bases at J, with 26 bases in the middle. The CDR3 has 19 residues. The CDR3 DNA is TGTGCCAGCAGTTTCGTGGTTCTCGGCAGGGGGGTTCGCCCCGGGGAGCTGTTTTTT. Protein product: CASSFVVLGRGVRPGELFF.

Only one count was recorded for this clone. The V call is TRBV9, the J call TRBJ1-3, with 7 bases matching TRBD1. Germline CDR1 SGDLS, CDR2 YYNGEE. The CDR3 consists of 18 residues. The J segment lost 0 bases and the V segment lost 3 bases, leaving 12 bases of the junction unmatched. In nucleotides, the CDR3 is TGTGCCAGCAGCGCACTCTACGGGACAGCCTACTCTGGAAACACCATATATTTT. Protein: CASSALYGTAYSGNTIYF.

The chain uses TRBV7-3 and TRBJ1-1; the match to TRBD1 covers 12 bases. Germline trimming cut 3 bases from V and 3 bases from J; bases unmatched to any gene: 8. Germline loops: CDR1 SGHTA, CDR2 FQGTGA. CDR3 length: 17 residues. The CDR3 reads CASSFSGTGGRDTEAFF. CDR3 DNA: TGTGCCAGCAGCTTTAGTGGGACAGGGGGCAGGGACACTGAAGCTTTCTTT.